This T cell receptor (beta chain) came from a study of T cell repertoires in cytomegalovirus infection. The overall study: Based on public TCR beta signatures, there were indications of CMV infection and of a matching HLA type.

The V and J ends lost 3 bases and 5 bases respectively, with 23 bases between them. The CDR3 length is 17 residues. CDR1 is SGHNT, CDR2 YYREEE, per germline (reference sequence). TCRdb re-derived calls from the reads in MiXCR, one entry per CDR3 protein. Here the sample spans some 940,000 distinct CDR3 sequences, roughly a third being singletons. The table lists this clonotype with a few counts. Antigen: not known. The sequencing here drew on cultured CD8+ T cells from PBMCs, taken from culture after CMV antigen stimulation. The chain uses TRBV5-4 and TRBJ2-5; weak D call: TRBD2 (6 bases). This TCR was sampled from a human donor in good health (CMV status not recorded). Some clones in this sample may be carry-over from other donors' samples. CDR3 amino acids: CASSSGSGVPPIETQYF. The CDR3 coding sequence is TGTGCCAGCAGCTCGGGGTCGGGGGTCCCCCCAATTGAGACCCAGTACTTC.